The clone carrying this T cell receptor beta chain was detected many times. Preparation of the TCRbeta library involved a method that used unique molecular identifiers. A single record per CDR3 protein comes from TCRdb applying MiXCR to the PCR reads. This table has approximately 390,000 distinct CDR3 sequences, around 9.9% appearing once. V gave up 3 bases and J gave up 5 bases, with 13 bases separating them. The CDR3 is made up of 14 amino acids. Germline lookup yields CDR1 LGHDT and CDR2 YNNKEL (reference sequence). This sample stems from a study of T-cell reconstitution after alpha-beta-depleted transplantation in children.

The chain couples TRBV3-1 to TRBJ1-1, with D perhaps TRBD1 (5 bases). The sequence was collected from a human donor who donated a stem cell graft to a child with acute myeloid leukemia. The sample here was PBMCs from the stem cell graft donor, taken from the stem cell graft. As DNA, the CDR3 is TGTGCCAGCAGCCAGCAGGACAAGCATACTGAAGCTTTCTTT. Translating it yields CASSQQDKHTEAFF.